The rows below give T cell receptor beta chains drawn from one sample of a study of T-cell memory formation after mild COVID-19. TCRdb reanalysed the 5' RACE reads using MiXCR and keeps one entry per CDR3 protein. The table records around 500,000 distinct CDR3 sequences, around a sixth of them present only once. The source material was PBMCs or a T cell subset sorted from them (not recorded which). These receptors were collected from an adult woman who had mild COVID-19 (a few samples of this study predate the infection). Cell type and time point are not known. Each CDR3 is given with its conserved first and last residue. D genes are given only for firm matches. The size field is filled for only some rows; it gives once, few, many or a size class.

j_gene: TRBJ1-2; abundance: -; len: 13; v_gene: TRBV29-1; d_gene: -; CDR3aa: CSVRKGLFYGYTF; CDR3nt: TGCAGCGTGCGAAAAGGTCTGTTCTATGGCTACACCTTC
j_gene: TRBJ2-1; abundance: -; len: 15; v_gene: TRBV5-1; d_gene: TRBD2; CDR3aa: CASSRTSGGPPEQFF; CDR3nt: TGCGCCAGCAGCCGGACTAGCGGGGGGCCTCCTGAGCAGTTCTTC
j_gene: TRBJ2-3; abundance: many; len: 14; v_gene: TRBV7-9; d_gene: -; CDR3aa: CASSLQSSTDTQYF; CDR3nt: TGTGCCAGCAGCTTACAGTCTAGCACAGATACGCAGTATTTT
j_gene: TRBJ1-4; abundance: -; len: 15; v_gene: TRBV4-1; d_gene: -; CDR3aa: CASSQGQRVNEKLFF; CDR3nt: TGCGCCAGCAGCCAGGGTCAGCGGGTGAATGAAAAACTGTTTTTT
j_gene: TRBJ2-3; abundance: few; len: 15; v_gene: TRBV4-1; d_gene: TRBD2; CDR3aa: CASSQLAGSTDTQYF; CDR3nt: TGCGCCAGCAGCCAACTAGCGGGGAGCACAGATACGCAGTATTTT
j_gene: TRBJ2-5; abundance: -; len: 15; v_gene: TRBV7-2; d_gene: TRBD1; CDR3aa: CASSTTGGVSETQYF; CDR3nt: TGTGCCAGCAGCACGACAGGGGGCGTTTCAGAGACCCAGTACTTC
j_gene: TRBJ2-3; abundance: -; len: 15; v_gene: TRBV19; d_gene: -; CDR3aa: CASTPFAFSTDTQYF; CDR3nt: TGTGCCAGTACCCCCTTTGCGTTTAGCACAGATACGCAGTATTTT
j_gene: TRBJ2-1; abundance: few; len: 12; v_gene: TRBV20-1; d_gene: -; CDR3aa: CSAGPEYNEQFF; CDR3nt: TGCAGTGCTGGACCAGAATACAATGAGCAGTTCTTC
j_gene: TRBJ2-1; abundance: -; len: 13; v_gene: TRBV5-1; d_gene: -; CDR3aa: CASSDTTGNEQFF; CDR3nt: TGCGCCAGCAGCGATACCACAGGCAATGAGCAGTTCTTC
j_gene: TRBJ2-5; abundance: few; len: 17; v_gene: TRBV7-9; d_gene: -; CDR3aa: CASSPTAPGAGQETQYF; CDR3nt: TGTGCCAGCAGCCCTACTGCGCCGGGGGCAGGTCAAGAGACCCAGTACTTC
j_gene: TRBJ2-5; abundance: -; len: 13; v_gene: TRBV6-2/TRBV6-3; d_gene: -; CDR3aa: CASRLGVSGTQYF; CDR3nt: TGTGCCAGCAGGTTGGGGGTCTCAGGGACCCAGTACTTC
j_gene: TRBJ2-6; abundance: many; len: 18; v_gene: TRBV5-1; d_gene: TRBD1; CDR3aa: CASSLNPTGGSGANVLTF; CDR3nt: TGCGCCAGCAGCTTGAATCCGACAGGGGGCTCTGGGGCCAACGTCCTGACTTTC
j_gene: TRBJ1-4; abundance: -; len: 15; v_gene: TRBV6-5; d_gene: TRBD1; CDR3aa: CASSLGTGDNEKLFF; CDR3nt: TGTGCCAGCAGTCTAGGGACAGGGGATAATGAAAAACTGTTTTTT
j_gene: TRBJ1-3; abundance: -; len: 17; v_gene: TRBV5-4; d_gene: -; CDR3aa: CASSLDGGPWSGNTIYF; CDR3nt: TGTGCCAGCAGCTTGGATGGAGGCCCATGGTCTGGAAACACCATATATTTT
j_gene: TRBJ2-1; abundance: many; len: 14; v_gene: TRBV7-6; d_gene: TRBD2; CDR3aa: CASSLTSVYNEQFF; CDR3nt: TGTGCCAGCAGCTTAACTAGCGTCTACAATGAGCAGTTCTTC
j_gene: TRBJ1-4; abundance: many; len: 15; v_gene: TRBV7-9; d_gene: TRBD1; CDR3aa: CASSRPRTGDEKLFF; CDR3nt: TGTGCCAGCAGCCGACCGAGGACAGGGGATGAAAAACTGTTTTTT
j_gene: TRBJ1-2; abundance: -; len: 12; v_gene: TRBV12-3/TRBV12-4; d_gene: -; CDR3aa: CASSPSYYGYTF; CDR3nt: TGTGCCAGCAGTCCCTCTTACTATGGCTACACCTTC
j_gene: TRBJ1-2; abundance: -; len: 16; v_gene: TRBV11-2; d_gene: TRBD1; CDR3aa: CASSLDPGTAFYGYTF; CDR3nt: TGTGCCAGCAGCTTAGACCCCGGGACAGCATTCTATGGCTACACCTTC
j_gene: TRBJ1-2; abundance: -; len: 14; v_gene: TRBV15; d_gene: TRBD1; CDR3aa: CATSGQGFDYGYTF; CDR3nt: TGTGCCACCAGCGGACAGGGGTTTGACTATGGCTACACCTTC
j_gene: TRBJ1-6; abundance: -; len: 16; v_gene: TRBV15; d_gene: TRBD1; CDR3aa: CATSTRGTAYNSPLHF; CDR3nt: TGTGCCACCAGCACTAGGGGGACAGCCTATAATTCACCCCTCCACTTT